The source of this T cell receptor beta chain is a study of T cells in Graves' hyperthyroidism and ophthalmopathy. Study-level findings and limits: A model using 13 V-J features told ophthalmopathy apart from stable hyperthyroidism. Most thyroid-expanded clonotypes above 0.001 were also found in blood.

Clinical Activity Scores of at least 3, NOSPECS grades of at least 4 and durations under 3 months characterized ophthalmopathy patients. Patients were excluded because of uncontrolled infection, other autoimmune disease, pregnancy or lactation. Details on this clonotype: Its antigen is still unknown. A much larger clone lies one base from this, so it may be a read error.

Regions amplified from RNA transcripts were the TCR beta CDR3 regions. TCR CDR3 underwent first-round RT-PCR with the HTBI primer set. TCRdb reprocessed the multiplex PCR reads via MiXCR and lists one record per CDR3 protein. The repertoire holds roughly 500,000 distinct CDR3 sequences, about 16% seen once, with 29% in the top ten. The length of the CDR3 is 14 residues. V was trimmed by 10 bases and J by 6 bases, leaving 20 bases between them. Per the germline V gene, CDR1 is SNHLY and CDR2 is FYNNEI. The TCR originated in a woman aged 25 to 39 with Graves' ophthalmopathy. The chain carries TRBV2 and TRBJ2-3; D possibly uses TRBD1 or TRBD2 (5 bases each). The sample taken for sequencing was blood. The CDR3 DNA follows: TGTGCCAAAGAAGCCGGGGCGACTCACGATACGCAGTATTTT. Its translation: CAKEAGATHDTQYF.